Shown below are 17 T cell receptor beta chains from a single sample sequenced in a study of OX40 agonist ivuxolimab in advanced cancers. Sequenced by immunoSEQ multiplex PCR; TCRdb stores in-frame clones only, minus some. The sample has over 75,000 clones, roughly 91% seen once. Sequenced material: CD4+ or CD8+ T cells sorted from blood, taken in a trial of the OX40 agonist ivuxolimab. All receptors derive from an adult with an advanced solid tumor such as melanoma, head and neck, liver or kidney cancer.

This chain uses TRBV4-1 with TRBJ2-1; the D gene is possibly TRBD1 (6 bases). CDR3 length: 15 amino acids. The V end was cut by 4 bases, the J end by 4 bases, with 14 bases between. From germline, CDR1 is MGHRA and CDR2 YSYEKL. In nucleotides, the CDR3 is TGCGCCAGCAGCCGGGGGCGGGCTCAATACAATGAGCAGTTCTTC. It encodes CASSRGRAQYNEQFF.

The CDR3 loop is CASSRVTSGSADTQYF. CDR3 DNA sequence: TGTGCCAGCTCACGAGTGACTAGCGGGAGTGCTGATACGCAGTATTTT. This chain joins TRBV18 and TRBJ2-3, with 12 bases that match TRBD2. The CDR3 has 16 residues. The germline V gene has CDR1 KGHSH and CDR2 LQKENI. Germline trimming cut 4 bases from V and 6 bases from J; bases unmatched to any gene: 8.

The rearrangement links TRBV6-6 to TRBJ2-5; D may be TRBD2 (7 bases). Germline V gives CDR1 MNHNY, CDR2 SVGAGI (reference sequence). V lost 2 bases to trimming and J lost 6 bases, with 16 bases between them. The CDR3 is 15 residues long. CDR3 residues: CASSYQAGRDKTQYF. As DNA, the CDR3 is TGTGCCAGCAGTTACCAGGCAGGGAGGGACAAGACCCAGTACTTC.

The chain uses TRBV27 and TRBJ2-1; 14 positions agree with TRBD2. The CDR3 runs 17 residues. Per germline, CDR1 MNHEY and CDR2 SMNVEV (reference sequence). Trimming cost V 7 bases and J 3 bases; bases outside gene matches: 8. As DNA, the CDR3 is TGTGCCAGCACTGAGGGACTAGCGGGAGTGCGCTACAATGAGCAGTTCTTC. Encoded protein: CASTEGLAGVRYNEQFF.

This chain links TRBV2 with TRBJ2-7; 8 bases match TRBD2. Germline CDR1 SNHLY, CDR2 FYNNEI. The CDR3 has 12 amino acids. The ends lost 6 bases at V and 7 bases at J; junction bases unmatched: 5. Written as DNA, the CDR3 is TGTGCCAGCAGGCAAACTAGCGGAGAGCAGTACTTC. Its translation: CASRQTSGEQYF.

A note on this clone: The identical CDR3 is also encoded by other nucleotide sequences in the sample. The chain's CDR3 is CASSFLSPPGAQYF. The CDR3 bases are TGTGCCAGCAGCTTTCTGTCCCCCCCAGGGGCCCAGTACTTC. The chain couples TRBV11-2 to TRBJ2-5; D might be TRBD1 (6 bases). Per germline, CDR1 SGHAT and CDR2 FQNNGV. Trimming took 3 bases from V and 9 from J, leaving 17 bases between them. The CDR3 has 14 amino acids. The complete variable domain, with remaining parts taken from reference TRBV11-2 and TRBJ2-5, reads EAGVAQSPRYKIIEKRQSVAFWCNPISGHATLYWYQQILGQGPKLLIQFQNNGVVDDSQLPKDRFSAERLKGVDSTLKIQPAKLEDSAVYLCASSFLSPPGAQYFGPGTRLLVL.

V gene TRBV28 combines with J gene TRBJ1-2, with D hard to call. The CDR3 loop spans 14 amino acids. CDR1 is MDHEN and CDR2 is SYDVKM in the germline V gene. Trimming took off 2 bases at V and 4 bases at J, with 11 bases between the two ends. CDR3 amino acids: CASSLGGPGYGYTF. CDR3 in DNA: TGTGCCAGCAGTTTAGGTGGCCCAGGCTATGGCTACACCTTC.

The J gene is TRBJ2-1, the V gene TRBV19, with D possibly being TRBD1 (5 bases). CDR1 and CDR2 from the germline V gene are LNHDA and SQIVND (reference sequence). Trimming took 4 bases from V and 0 from J, leaving 10 bases between them. The CDR3 sequence is 15 residues long. CDR3 coding DNA: TGTGCCAGTAGTAAGGGGTCCAGCTCCTACAATGAGCAGTTCTTC. This codes for CASSKGSSSYNEQFF.

The chain employs TRBV7-2 and TRBJ2-7; D may correspond to TRBD1 or TRBD2 (5 bases each). Germline V gene lookup returns CDR1 SGHTA and CDR2 FQGNSA. This CDR3 is 15 amino acids long. V was shortened by 6 bases and J by 7 bases, with 22 bases between the two germline ends. The CDR3 loop is CASRPAGTPTGEQYF. The CDR3 DNA sequence: TGTGCCAGCAGGCCCGCCGGGACCCCTACGGGGGAGCAGTACTTC.

The gene calls are TRBV28 and TRBJ2-1; D is undetermined. The ends were cut back, 2 bases at V and 7 bases at J, with 12 bases in the middle. There are 14 residues in the CDR3. Germline CDR1 reads MDHEN; CDR2 reads SYDVKM. The CDR3 coding sequence is TGTGCCAGCAGTTTAGGTGGGATTGGTAATGAGCAGTTCTTC. Translating gives CASSLGGIGNEQFF.

The V and J genes are TRBV5-5 and TRBJ1-4; no clear D. CDR3 size: 16 residues. Germline CDR1 reads SGHKS; CDR2 reads YYEKEE (reference sequence). V lost 0 bases, J lost 4 bases, and 13 bases lay in between. CDR3 bases: TGTGCCAGCAGCTTGGATCGGGGAATTATTAATGAAAAACTGTTTTTT. Encoded protein: CASSLDRGIINEKLFF.

The chain combines TRBV28 with TRBJ2-7, with D maybe TRBD2 (6 bases). This CDR3 has 15 amino acids. CDR1 and CDR2 (germline): MDHEN, SYDVKM. The V gene lost 6 bases and the J gene lost 7 bases, with 22 bases spanning the gap. The CDR3 DNA sequence: TGTGCCAGCAGGCGTGCCCGGCAGGGAGGCGGGGAGCAGTACTTC. It is translated as CASRRARQGGGEQYF.

V and J are TRBV27 and TRBJ2-2; 7 nucleotides agree with TRBD2. This CDR3 has 17 residues. The V and J ends lost 0 bases and 5 bases, in that order; junction bases with no gene match: 9. The germline V gene has CDR1 MNHEY and CDR2 SMNVEV (reference sequence). The DNA of the CDR3 is TGTGCCAGCAGTTTATCCGTGGGAGGGCCGGGAACCGGGGAGCTGTTTTTT. Its protein is CASSLSVGGPGTGELFF.

The chain links TRBV2 to TRBJ2-5; 8 positions agree with TRBD2. This CDR3 region has 15 residues. V dropped 4 bases and J dropped 5; count of bases not matched to a gene: 9. Germline CDR1 SNHLY, CDR2 FYNNEI. Here the CDR3 reads CASSAAGLAVETQYF. DNA of the CDR3: TGTGCCAGCAGTGCCGCCGGACTAGCCGTTGAGACCCAGTACTTC.

The chain links TRBV19 to TRBJ2-5, with D possibly called TRBD1 or TRBD2 (5 bases each). Germline V gene data show CDR1 as LNHDA and CDR2 as SQIVND (reference sequence). Trimming took off 9 bases at V and 2 bases at J, with 16 bases between the two ends. There are 14 residues in the CDR3. CDR3 amino acids: CASRDGAVQETQYF. The CDR3 DNA reads as TGTGCCAGCAGGGACGGAGCCGTACAAGAGACCCAGTACTTC. Complete variable domain (other parts from reference TRBV19 and TRBJ2-5): DGGITQSPKYLFRKEGQNVTLSCEQNLNHDAMYWYRQDPGQGLRLIYYSQIVNDFQKGDIAEGYSVSREKKESFPLTVTSAQKNPTAFYLCASRDGAVQETQYFGPGTRLLVL.

The V gene is TRBV5-4, the J gene TRBJ2-5; 9 nucleotides match TRBD2. Germline CDR1 and CDR2: SGHNT and YYREEE (reference sequence). CDR3 length: 15 residues. V trimming: 0 bases; J trimming: 2 bases; junction bases outside the gene matches: 2. Here the CDR3 DNA reads TGTGCCAGCAGCTTGGTCGCGGGAGGGCAAGAGACCCAGTACTTC. Encoded protein: CASSLVAGGQETQYF. The full variable domain, completed using reference TRBV5-4 and TRBJ2-5, is ETGVTQSPTHLIKTRGQQVTLRCSSQSGHNTVSWYQQALGQGPQFIFQYYREEENGRGNFPPRFSGLQFPNYSSELNVNALELDDSALYLCASSLVAGGQETQYFGPGTRLLVL.

The chain has TRBV7-8 and TRBJ2-3; tentative D call: TRBD2 (5 bases). The germline V and J ends were trimmed by 5 bases and 6 bases, with 24 bases remaining between them. Germline V gene lookup returns CDR1 SGHVS and CDR2 FQNEAQ. The CDR3 length is 17 residues. The CDR3 DNA reads as TGTGCCAGCAGCCACTTTAGGACTTGGGTGGGCGTCGATACGCAGTATTTT. It yields the protein CASSHFRTWVGVDTQYF.